Listed below are T cell receptor beta chains from one sample, sequenced in a study of cytomegalovirus exposure and HLA in healthy donors. Repertoires were generated with immunoSEQ multiplex PCR, while TCRdb's copy carries only in-frame clones and drops some. Found here are 130,000 to 150,000 clones, roughly two thirds of them singletons; the top ten hold 1% to 1.5%. Material for sequencing was PBMCs. Every receptor here comes from a woman between 35 and 50 years old in good health and CMV-seronegative. The CDR3 runs from the conserved cysteine through the conserved F or W. The D gene is left open where the match is weak. Size tells how often a clone was seen (once, few, many) or the class of an expanded clone, and some rows leave it out.

d_gene	v_gene	abundance	j_gene	CDR3aa	CDR3nt
.	TRBV13	.	TRBJ1-3	CASSLETAGNTIYF	TGTGCCAGCAGCTTGGAGACAGCTGGAAACACCATATATTTT
TRBD1	TRBV11-2	.	TRBJ2-1	CASSSHPNYTGGAGQFF	TGTGCCAGCAGCTCCCACCCAAACTACACAGGGGGCGCAGGGCAGTTCTTC
.	TRBV4-1	.	TRBJ2-1	CASSQSLVTYNEQFF	TGCGCCAGCAGCCAAAGTCTAGTTACCTACAATGAGCAGTTCTTC
.	TRBV12-5	once	TRBJ1-2	CASGPSPSTGPNYGYTF	TGTGCTAGTGGTCCATCCCCCTCGACAGGACCTAACTATGGCTACACCTTC
.	TRBV5-6	.	TRBJ2-3	CASSMTRRGDTQYF	TGTGCCAGCAGCATGACTAGGAGGGGAGATACGCAGTATTTT
.	TRBV4-2	once	TRBJ1-2	CASSQTARDTRGYTF	TGTGCCAGCAGCCAAACAGCCCGCGACACTCGGGGCTACACCTTC
TRBD1	TRBV10-2	few	TRBJ2-1	CASRPRGQATDEQFF	TGCGCCAGCAGGCCTAGGGGACAGGCCACGGATGAGCAGTTCTTC
TRBD2	TRBV27	.	TRBJ2-3	CASRLGGTDTQYF	TGTGCCAGCAGGTTGGGAGGGACAGATACGCAGTATTTT
TRBD1	TRBV6-4	.	TRBJ2-4	CASSDTSPDRANKAKNIQYF	TGTGCCAGCAGTGACACTTCCCCAGACAGGGCAAACAAAGCCAAAAACATTCAGTACTTC
TRBD2	TRBV10-3	few	TRBJ2-7	CAIQTGGPPYEQYF	TGTGCCATCCAGACGGGGGGGCCTCCCTACGAGCAGTACTTC
.	TRBV7-6	.	TRBJ1-1	CASSSRAGYEAFF	TGTGCCAGCAGCTCAAGAGCGGGTTATGAAGCTTTCTTT
.	TRBV28	.	TRBJ2-5	CASSTLGRGEETQYF	TGTGCCAGCAGCACGCTCGGGCGGGGAGAAGAGACCCAGTACTTC
.	TRBV6-1	.	TRBJ1-2	CASSDKDWGYTF	TGTGCCAGCAGTGATAAGGACTGGGGCTACACCTTC
TRBD2	TRBV7-8	.	TRBJ2-3	CASSSVGGAGGGDTQYF	TGTGCCAGCAGCTCCGTGGGAGGAGCGGGGGGGGGAGATACGCAGTATTTT
.	TRBV7-9	.	TRBJ1-1	CASSPRVPPNTEAFF	TGTGCCAGCAGCCCCAGGGTCCCTCCGAACACTGAAGCTTTCTTT
.	TRBV5-4	.	TRBJ2-5	CASSLGGEETQYF	TGTGCCAGCAGCTTGGGGGGGGAAGAGACCCAGTACTTC
TRBD1	TRBV5-1	.	TRBJ2-1	CASSLEGTVNEQFF	TGCGCCAGCAGCTTGGAAGGGACAGTAAATGAGCAGTTCTTC
.	TRBV29-1	few	TRBJ1-4	CSVEDRINEKLFF	TGCAGCGTTGAAGACAGGATTAATGAAAAACTGTTTTTT
.	TRBV5-4	.	TRBJ1-1	CASSTLSTQRTEAFF	TGTGCCAGCAGCACACTTTCCACGCAGAGGACTGAAGCTTTCTTT
.	TRBV13	.	TRBJ1-2	CASSGGTVRSNYGYTF	TGTGCCAGCAGCGGAGGGACCGTGCGTTCTAACTATGGCTACACCTTC
.	TRBV7-9	once	TRBJ2-1	CASSLGSYNEQFF	TGTGCCAGCAGCTTAGGGAGCTACAATGAGCAGTTCTTC
.	TRBV2	.	TRBJ2-7	CASSGQTSYEQYF	TGTGCCAGCAGTGGACAGACATCCTACGAGCAGTACTTC
TRBD2	TRBV18	.	TRBJ2-2	CASSGTSTGELFF	TGTGCCAGCTCCGGGACTAGCACCGGGGAGCTGTTTTTT
TRBD1	TRBV27	.	TRBJ2-7	CASSLSVIKGQTLTYEQYF	TGTGCCAGCAGTTTATCGGTAATTAAGGGACAGACCTTAACCTACGAGCAGTACTTC
TRBD1	TRBV7-8	few	TRBJ1-5	CATTDRIVQPQHF	TGTGCCACTACGGACAGGATTGTTCAGCCCCAGCATTTT
.	TRBV10-2	.	TRBJ2-7	CASSRGTGYEQYF	TGCGCCAGCAGCCGGGGGACGGGCTACGAGCAGTACTTC
.	TRBV5-1	.	TRBJ2-1	CASSLDGGAYNEQFF	TGCGCCAGCAGCTTGGACGGCGGCGCCTACAATGAGCAGTTCTTC
.	TRBV6-4	.	TRBJ1-1	CASSKSPEGGNTEAFF	TGTGCCAGCTCGAAATCCCCCGAGGGTGGGAACACTGAAGCTTTCTTT
TRBD1	TRBV6-1	.	TRBJ2-1	CASTGQGGNEQFF	TGTGCCAGCACTGGACAGGGAGGCAATGAGCAGTTCTTC
.	TRBV2	once	TRBJ2-5	CASSEAPGARETQYF	TGTGCCAGCAGTGAAGCCCCAGGGGCCCGGGAGACCCAGTACTTC
.	TRBV4-1	.	TRBJ2-5	CASSPSTADQETQYF	TGCGCCAGCAGCCCCTCCACGGCGGATCAAGAGACCCAGTACTTC